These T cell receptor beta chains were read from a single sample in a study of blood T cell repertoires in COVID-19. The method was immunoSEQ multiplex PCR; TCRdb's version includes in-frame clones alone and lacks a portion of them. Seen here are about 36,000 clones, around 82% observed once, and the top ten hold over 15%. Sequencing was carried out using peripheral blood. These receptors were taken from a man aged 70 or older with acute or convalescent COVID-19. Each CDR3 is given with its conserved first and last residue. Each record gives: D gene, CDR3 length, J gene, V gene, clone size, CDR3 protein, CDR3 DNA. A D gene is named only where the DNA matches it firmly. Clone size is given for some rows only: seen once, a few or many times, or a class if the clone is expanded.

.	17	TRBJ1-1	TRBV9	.	CASSVVSSGGRSTEAFF	TGTGCCAGCAGCGTAGTTTCATCCGGGGGACGAAGCACTGAAGCTTTCTTT
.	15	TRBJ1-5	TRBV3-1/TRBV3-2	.	CASSQGAGENQPQHF	TGTGCCAGCAGCCAAGGGGCGGGGGAGAATCAGCCCCAGCATTTT
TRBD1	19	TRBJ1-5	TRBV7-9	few	CASSSTSDRGRLSNQPQHF	TGTGCCAGCAGCTCAACCTCGGACAGGGGGCGCCTTAGCAATCAGCCCCAGCATTTT
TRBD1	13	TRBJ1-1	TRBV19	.	CASSVDRDTEAFF	TGTGCCAGTAGTGTTGACAGGGACACTGAAGCTTTCTTT
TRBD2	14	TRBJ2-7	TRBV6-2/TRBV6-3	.	CASSQTSGSGEQYF	TGTGCCAGCAGTCAGACTAGCGGGAGTGGGGAGCAGTACTTC
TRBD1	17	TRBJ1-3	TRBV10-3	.	CAISGLGRGSSGNTIYF	TGTGCCATCAGTGGTCTTGGCAGGGGGTCCTCTGGAAACACCATATATTTT
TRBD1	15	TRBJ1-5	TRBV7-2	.	CASSPGTGRNQPQHF	TGTGCCAGCAGCCCCGGGACAGGGCGCAATCAGCCCCAGCATTTT
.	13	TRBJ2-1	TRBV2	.	CASRDSSYNEQFF	TGTGCCAGCCGGGACTCCTCTTACAATGAGCAGTTCTTC
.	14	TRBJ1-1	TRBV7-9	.	CASSFDRRVTEAFF	TGTGCCAGCAGCTTCGACAGGCGGGTCACTGAAGCTTTCTTT
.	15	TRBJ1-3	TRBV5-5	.	CASSFDSFSGNTIYF	TGTGCCAGCAGTTTTGACAGTTTCTCTGGAAACACCATATATTTT